The 8 T cell receptor beta chains presented below share a single source sample, sequenced in a study of cytomegalovirus exposure and HLA in healthy donors. Primers included in the PCR were 60 Vbeta and 13 Jbeta primers. Using immunoSEQ multiplex PCR, the repertoire was profiled, and TCRdb retains in-frame clones only, with some absent. The data contain 150,000 to 200,000 clones, 55% to 80% of them singletons. The sample was PBMCs. Receptor source: a woman aged 18-29 years in good health and CMV-seropositive.

This sequence joins TRBV5-4 and TRBJ1-2; the D is unclear. Germline CDR1 SGHNT, CDR2 YYREEE (reference sequence). CDR3 length equals 16 residues. Trimming removed 0 bases from V and 0 bases from J, with 12 bases in between. The CDR3 sequence: CASSLAMSRANYGYTF. DNA of the CDR3: TGTGCCAGCAGCTTGGCCATGTCAAGAGCTAACTATGGCTACACCTTC. The full variable domain, its missing parts supplied by reference TRBV5-4 and TRBJ1-2, is ETGVTQSPTHLIKTRGQQVTLRCSSQSGHNTVSWYQQALGQGPQFIFQYYREEENGRGNFPPRFSGLQFPNYSSELNVNALELDDSALYLCASSLAMSRANYGYTFGSGTRLTVV.

This clone was recorded a few times. The gene calls are TRBV4-2 and TRBJ1-2; 7 nucleotides align to TRBD1. Germline V gene data show CDR1 as LGHNA and CDR2 as YNFKEQ. V shed 0 bases and J 5 bases; nucleotides not matched to a gene: 6. There are 15 residues in the CDR3. CDR3 DNA: TGTGCCAGCAGCCAAGATCTTGGGACAGATTATGGCTACACCTTC. Amino acid sequence: CASSQDLGTDYGYTF.

The chain joins TRBV5-1 to TRBJ2-3; 11 positions match TRBD2. V lost 1 base and J lost 8; bases outside the gene matches: 3. This CDR3 is built from 14 residues. In germline, CDR1 is SGHRS, CDR2 YFSETQ. CDR3 sequence: CASSLSSGGSTQYF. In DNA, the CDR3 is TGCGCCAGCAGCTTGTCTAGCGGGGGGAGTACGCAGTATTTT.

This clone has only a few counts. V and J are TRBV6-1 and TRBJ2-5; D is perhaps TRBD2 (5 bases). V was clipped by 3 bases and J by 2 bases, with 22 bases between them. This CDR3 has 18 amino acids. Germline V gene data show CDR1 as MNHNS and CDR2 as SASEGT. The CDR3 nucleotides read TGTGCCAGCAGTGATTCAGCGGAAACTATTTTAGGGCAAGAGACCCAGTACTTC. This sequence encodes CASSDSAETILGQETQYF.

The chain links TRBV7-2 to TRBJ2-2; TRBD2 agrees at 7 bases. This CDR3 comprises 16 residues. V lost 6 bases to trimming and J lost 8 bases; unmatched junction nucleotides: 15. The germline gives CDR1 SGHTA, CDR2 FQGNSA. The CDR3 protein is CASSLRVAGPVGELFF. The CDR3 region has the DNA TGTGCCAGCAGTTTAAGGGTAGCGGGCCCAGTGGGGGAGCTGTTTTTT. Using reference TRBV7-2 and TRBJ2-2 for the parts outside the CDR3, the full variable domain is GAGVSQSPSNKVTEKGKDVELRCDPISGHTALYWYRQSLGQGLEFLIYFQGNSAPDKSGLPSDRFSAERTGGSVSTLTIQRTQQEDSAVYLCASSLRVAGPVGELFFGEGSRLTVL.

This chain uses TRBV5-1 with TRBJ2-7, with 7 bases that match TRBD1. The germline CDR1 and CDR2 sequences are SGHRS and YFSETQ. The junction had 8 bases not matched to a gene; V was cut back by 7 bases and J by 1 base. The CDR3 sequence is 14 residues long. CDR3 region: CASGPTGKSYEQYF. The CDR3 DNA reads TGCGCCAGCGGCCCGACAGGGAAATCCTACGAGCAGTACTTC.

This clone was seen more than once but under ten times. This chain links TRBV28 with TRBJ1-2, with 12 bases matching TRBD1. The germline V gene has CDR1 MDHEN and CDR2 SYDVKM. The CDR3 extends over 18 amino acids. Trimming removed 10 bases from V and 4 bases from J; junction bases left unmatched: 19. The CDR3 reads CATAFGGTGGGLGYGYTF. The CDR3, as DNA: TGTGCCACCGCGTTTGGGGGGACAGGGGGCGGTTTGGGCTATGGCTACACCTTC.

This clone appeared a few times. The chain employs TRBV29-1 and TRBJ2-5; a weak D match, TRBD1 (6 bases). Trimming left V 0 bases short and J 2 bases short, with 7 bases between. CDR1 and CDR2 from the germline V gene are SQVTM and ANQGSEA. The CDR3 runs to 13 residues. CDR3 protein: CSVEEGQQETQYF. Written as DNA, the CDR3 is TGCAGCGTTGAAGAGGGACAACAAGAGACCCAGTACTTC.